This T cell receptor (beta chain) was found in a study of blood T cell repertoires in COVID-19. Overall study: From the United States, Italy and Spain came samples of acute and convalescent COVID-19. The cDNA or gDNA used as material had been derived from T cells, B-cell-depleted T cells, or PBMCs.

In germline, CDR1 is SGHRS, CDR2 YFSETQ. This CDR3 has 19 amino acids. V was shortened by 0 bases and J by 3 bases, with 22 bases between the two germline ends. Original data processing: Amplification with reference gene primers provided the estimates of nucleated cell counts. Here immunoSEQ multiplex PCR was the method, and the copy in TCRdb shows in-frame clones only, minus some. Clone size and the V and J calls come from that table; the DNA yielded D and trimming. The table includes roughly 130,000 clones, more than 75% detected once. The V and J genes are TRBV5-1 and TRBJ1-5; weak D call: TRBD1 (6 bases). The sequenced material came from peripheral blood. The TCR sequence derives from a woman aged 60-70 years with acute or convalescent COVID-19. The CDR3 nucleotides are TGCGCCAGCAGCTTGGGAACAGGGACTATCGGGGGCTCCAATCAGCCCCAGCATTTT. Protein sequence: CASSLGTGTIGGSNQPQHF.